This T cell receptor beta chain was captured by sequencing in a study of cytomegalovirus exposure and HLA in healthy donors. Broader study findings: Cytomegalovirus association was assigned to more than 150 TCR beta chains.

Primers included in the PCR were 60 Vbeta and 13 Jbeta primers. The data were produced by immunoSEQ multiplex PCR, yet TCRdb's version contains in-frame clones alone and is incomplete. The sample shows about 130,000 clones, around four fifths of them seen only once. The CDR3 has 16 amino acids. V was pared by 0 bases and J by 3 bases, with 12 bases between. Looked up from germline, CDR1 is SGHTS and CDR2 is YDEGEE. This clone appeared once. Its specificity is not known. Each donor's status was that of a healthy bone marrow donor. At sampling all donors were nominally healthy, likely with unrecorded immune exposures.

Material: PBMCs. The V and J genes are TRBV5-8 and TRBJ1-4; D gene uncertain. The receptor was isolated from a woman aged 40 to 50 in good health and CMV-seropositive. The CDR3 loop is CASSLARASANEKLFF. Written as DNA, the CDR3 is TGTGCCAGCAGCTTGGCGAGGGCGTCGGCTAATGAAAAACTGTTTTTT.